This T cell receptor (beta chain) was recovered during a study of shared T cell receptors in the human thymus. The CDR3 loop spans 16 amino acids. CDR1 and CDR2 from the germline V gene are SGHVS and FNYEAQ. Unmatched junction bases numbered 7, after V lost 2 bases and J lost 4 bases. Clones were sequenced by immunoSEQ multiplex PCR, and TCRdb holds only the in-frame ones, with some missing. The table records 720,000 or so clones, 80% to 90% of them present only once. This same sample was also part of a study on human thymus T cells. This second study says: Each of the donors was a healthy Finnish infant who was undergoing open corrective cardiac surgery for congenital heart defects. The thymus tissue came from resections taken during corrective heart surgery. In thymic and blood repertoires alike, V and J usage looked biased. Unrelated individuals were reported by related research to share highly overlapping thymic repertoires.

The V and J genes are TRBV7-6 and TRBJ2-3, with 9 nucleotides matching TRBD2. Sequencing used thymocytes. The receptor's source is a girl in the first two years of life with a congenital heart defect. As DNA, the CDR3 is TGTGCCAGCAGCTTAATGCGGGGGGGCCGTCCAGATACGCAGTATTTT. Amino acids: CASSLMRGGRPDTQYF.